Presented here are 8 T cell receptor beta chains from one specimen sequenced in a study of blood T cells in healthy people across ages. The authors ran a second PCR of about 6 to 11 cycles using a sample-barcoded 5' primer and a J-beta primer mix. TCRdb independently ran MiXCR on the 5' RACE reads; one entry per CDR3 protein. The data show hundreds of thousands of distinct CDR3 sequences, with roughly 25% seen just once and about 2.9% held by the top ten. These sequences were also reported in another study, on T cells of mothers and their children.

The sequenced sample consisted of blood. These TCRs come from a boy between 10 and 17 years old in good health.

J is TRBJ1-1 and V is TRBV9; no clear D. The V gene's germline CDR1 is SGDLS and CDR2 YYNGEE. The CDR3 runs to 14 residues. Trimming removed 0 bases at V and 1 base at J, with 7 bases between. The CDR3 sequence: CASSVGLWNTEAFF. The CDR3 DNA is TGTGCCAGCAGCGTAGGACTTTGGAACACTGAAGCTTTCTTT.

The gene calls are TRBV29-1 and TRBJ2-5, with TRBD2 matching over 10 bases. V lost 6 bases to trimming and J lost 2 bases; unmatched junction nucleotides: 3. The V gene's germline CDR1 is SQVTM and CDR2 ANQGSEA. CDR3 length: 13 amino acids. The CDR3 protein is CSVERGGQETQYF. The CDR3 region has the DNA TGCAGCGTCGAGCGGGGGGGTCAAGAGACCCAGTACTTC.

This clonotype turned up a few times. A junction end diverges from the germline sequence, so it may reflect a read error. CDR3: CASSATGGGLYEQYF. The CDR3 DNA sequence: TGTGCTAGCAGCGCTACAGGGGGAGGTTTGTACGAGCAGTACTTC. This chain joins TRBV7-3 and TRBJ2-7; 8 bases agree with TRBD1. There are 15 residues in the CDR3. Germline values: CDR1 SGHTA, CDR2 FQGTGA.

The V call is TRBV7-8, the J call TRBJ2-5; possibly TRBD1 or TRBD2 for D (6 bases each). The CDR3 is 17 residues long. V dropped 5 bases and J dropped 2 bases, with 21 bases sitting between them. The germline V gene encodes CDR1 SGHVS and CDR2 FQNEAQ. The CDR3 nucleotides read TGTGCCAGCAGCCAACCGCGCGCCCCGGGGGCTCAAGAGACCCAGTACTTC. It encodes CASSQPRAPGAQETQYF.

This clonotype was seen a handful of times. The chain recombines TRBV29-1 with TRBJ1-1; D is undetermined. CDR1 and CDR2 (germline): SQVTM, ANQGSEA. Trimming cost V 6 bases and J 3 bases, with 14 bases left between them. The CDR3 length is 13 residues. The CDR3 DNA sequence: TGCAGCGTGTCTTCCTTTGGGGACACTGAAGCTTTCTTT. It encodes CSVSSFGDTEAFF.

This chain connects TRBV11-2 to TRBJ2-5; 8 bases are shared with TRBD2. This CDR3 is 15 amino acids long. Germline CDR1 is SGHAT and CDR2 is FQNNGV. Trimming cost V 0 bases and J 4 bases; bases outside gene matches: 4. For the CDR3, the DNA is TGTGCCAGCAGCTTAGAATTCGGGGGGGCAGAGACCCAGTACTTC. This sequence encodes CASSLEFGGAETQYF.

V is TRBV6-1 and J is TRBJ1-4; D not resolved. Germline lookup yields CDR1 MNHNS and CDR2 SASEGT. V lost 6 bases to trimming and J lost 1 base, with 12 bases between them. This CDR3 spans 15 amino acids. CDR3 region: CASRAAWGTNEKLFF. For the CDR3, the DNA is TGTGCCAGCAGGGCGGCGTGGGGAACTAATGAAAAACTGTTTTTT.

This chain's CDR3 is CASSLEGYSSYNEQFF. The CDR3, as DNA: TGCGCCAGCAGCTTGGAAGGGTATAGCTCCTACAATGAGCAGTTCTTC. V usage is TRBV5-1 and J usage is TRBJ2-1; no clear D. The CDR3 length is 16 residues. CDR1 and CDR2 (germline): SGHRS, YFSETQ. Trimming pared 0 bases from V and 0 bases from J, leaving 10 bases between.